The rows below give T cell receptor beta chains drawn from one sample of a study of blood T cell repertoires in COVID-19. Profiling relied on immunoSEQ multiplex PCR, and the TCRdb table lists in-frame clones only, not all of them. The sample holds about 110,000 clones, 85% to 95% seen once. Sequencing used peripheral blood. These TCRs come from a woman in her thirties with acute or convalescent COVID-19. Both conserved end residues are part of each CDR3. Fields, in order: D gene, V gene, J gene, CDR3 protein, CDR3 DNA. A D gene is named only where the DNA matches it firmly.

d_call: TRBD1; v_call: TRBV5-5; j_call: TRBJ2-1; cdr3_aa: CASSNYRQGYEQFF; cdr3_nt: TGTGCCAGCAGCAACTACCGACAGGGGTATGAGCAGTTCTTC
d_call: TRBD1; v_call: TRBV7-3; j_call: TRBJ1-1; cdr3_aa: CASSSGTGTEAFF; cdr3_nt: TGTGCCAGCAGCTCTGGGACAGGCACTGAAGCTTTCTTT
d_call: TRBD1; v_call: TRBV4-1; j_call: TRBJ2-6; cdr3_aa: CASSQGTGTRTGANVLTF; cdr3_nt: TGCGCCAGCAGCCAGGGGACAGGGACCAGGACTGGGGCCAACGTCCTGACTTTC
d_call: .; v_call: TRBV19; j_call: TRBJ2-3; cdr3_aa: CASSQQGWGTDTQYF; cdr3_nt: TGTGCCAGTAGTCAACAGGGTTGGGGCACAGATACGCAGTATTTT
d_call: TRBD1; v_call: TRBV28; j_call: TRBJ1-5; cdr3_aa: CASSLSTTGRNQPQHF; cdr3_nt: TGTGCCAGCAGTTTAAGTACGACAGGGAGGAATCAGCCCCAGCATTTT
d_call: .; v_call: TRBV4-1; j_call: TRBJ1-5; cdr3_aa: CASSSALQGTRLNNQPQHF; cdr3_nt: TGCGCCAGCAGCTCCGCCCTCCAGGGAACCCGATTAAATAATCAGCCCCAGCATTTT
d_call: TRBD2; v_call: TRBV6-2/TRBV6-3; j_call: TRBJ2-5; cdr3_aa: CASSPPPRPSGRGETQYF; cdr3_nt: TGTGCCAGCAGCCCACCGCCCAGACCTAGCGGGAGAGGAGAGACCCAGTACTTC
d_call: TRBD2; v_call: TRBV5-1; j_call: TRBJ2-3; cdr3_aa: CASSFQRGYTDTQYF; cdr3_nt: TGCGCCAGCAGCTTCCAGCGGGGGTACACAGATACGCAGTATTTT
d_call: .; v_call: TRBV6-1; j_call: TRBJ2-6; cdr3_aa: CASSEVVLSGANVLTF; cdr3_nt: TGTGCCAGCAGTGAAGTGGTACTATCTGGGGCCAACGTCCTGACTTTC
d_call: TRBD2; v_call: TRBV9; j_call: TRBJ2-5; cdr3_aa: CASSVSSGGHQETQYF; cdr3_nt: TGTGCCAGCAGCGTCTCTAGCGGGGGGCACCAAGAGACCCAGTACTTC
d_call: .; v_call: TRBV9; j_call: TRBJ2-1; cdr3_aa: CASSVANEQFF; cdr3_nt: TGTGCCAGCAGCGTAGCGAATGAGCAGTTCTTC
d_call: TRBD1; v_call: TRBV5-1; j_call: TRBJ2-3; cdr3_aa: CASSSGQGNTDTQYF; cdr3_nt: TGCGCCAGCAGCTCGGGACAGGGGAACACAGATACGCAGTATTTT
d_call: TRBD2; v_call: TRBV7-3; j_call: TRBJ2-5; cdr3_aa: CASSPTSGGETQYF; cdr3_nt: TGTGCCAGCAGCCCGACTAGCGGGGGAGAGACCCAGTACTTC
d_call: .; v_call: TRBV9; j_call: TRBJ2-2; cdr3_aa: CASKGQGGTGELFF; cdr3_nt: TGTGCCAGCAAGGGGCAGGGTGGCACCGGGGAGCTGTTTTTT